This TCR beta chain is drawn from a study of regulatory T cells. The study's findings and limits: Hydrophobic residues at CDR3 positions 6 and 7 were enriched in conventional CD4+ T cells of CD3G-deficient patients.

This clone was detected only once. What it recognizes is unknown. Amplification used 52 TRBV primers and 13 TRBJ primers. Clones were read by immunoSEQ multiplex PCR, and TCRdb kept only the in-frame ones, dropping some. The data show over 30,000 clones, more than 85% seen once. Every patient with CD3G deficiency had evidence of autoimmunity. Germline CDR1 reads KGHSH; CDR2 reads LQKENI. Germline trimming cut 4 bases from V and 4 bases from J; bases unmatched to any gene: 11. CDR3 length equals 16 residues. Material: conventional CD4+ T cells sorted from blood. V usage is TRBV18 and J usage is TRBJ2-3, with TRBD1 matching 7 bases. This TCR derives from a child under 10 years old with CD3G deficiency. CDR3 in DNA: TGTGCCAGCTCACAGAGTCCAGGGGGAACGGCAGATACGCAGTATTTT. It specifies CASSQSPGGTADTQYF.